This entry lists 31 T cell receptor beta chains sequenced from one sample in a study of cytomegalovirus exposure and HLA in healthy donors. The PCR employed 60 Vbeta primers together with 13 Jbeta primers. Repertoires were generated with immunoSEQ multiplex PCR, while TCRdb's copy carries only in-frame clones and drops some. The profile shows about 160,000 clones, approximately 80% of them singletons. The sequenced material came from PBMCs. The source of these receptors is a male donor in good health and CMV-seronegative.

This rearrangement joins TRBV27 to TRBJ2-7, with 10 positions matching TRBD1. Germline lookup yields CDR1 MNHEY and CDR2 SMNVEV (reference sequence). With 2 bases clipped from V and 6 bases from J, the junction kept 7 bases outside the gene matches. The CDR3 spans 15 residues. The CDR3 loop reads CASSLRGTGVTEQYF. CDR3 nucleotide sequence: TGTGCCAGCAGTTTAAGAGGGACAGGGGTTACCGAGCAGTACTTC.

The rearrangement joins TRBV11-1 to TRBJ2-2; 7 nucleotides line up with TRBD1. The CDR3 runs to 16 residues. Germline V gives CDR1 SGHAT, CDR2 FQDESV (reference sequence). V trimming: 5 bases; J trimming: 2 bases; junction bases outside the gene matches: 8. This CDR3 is CASSGRQGSNTGELFF. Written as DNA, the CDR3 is TGTGCCAGCAGCGGGCGACAGGGATCAAACACCGGGGAGCTGTTTTTT.

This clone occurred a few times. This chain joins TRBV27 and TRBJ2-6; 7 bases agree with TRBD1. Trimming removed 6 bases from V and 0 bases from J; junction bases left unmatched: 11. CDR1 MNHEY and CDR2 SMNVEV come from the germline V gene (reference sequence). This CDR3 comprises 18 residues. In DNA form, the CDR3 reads TGTGCCAGCAGCCCGCGCGACAGGGCTCTCTCTGGGGCCAACGTCCTGACTTTC. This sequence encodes CASSPRDRALSGANVLTF.

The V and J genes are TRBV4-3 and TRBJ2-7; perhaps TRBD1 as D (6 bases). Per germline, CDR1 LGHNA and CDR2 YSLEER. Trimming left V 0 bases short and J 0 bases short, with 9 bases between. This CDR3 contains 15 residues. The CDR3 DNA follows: TGCGCCAGCAGCCAAGAGGGGGCCACCTCCTACGAGCAGTACTTC. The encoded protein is CASSQEGATSYEQYF.

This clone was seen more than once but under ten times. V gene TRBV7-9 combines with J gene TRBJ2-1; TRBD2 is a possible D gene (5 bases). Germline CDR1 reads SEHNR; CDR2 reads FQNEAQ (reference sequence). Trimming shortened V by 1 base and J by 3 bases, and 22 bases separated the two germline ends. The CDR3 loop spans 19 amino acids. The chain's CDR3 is CASSLVGGRGGRGYNEQFF. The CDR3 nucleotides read TGTGCCAGCAGCTTAGTGGGCGGAAGAGGTGGGAGAGGCTACAATGAGCAGTTCTTC.

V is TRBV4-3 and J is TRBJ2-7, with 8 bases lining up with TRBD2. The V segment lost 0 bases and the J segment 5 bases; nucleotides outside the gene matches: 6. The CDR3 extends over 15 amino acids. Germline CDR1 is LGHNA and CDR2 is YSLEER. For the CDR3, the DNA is TGCGCCAGCAGCCAAGATTTGGGACTAGAGGACGAGCAGTACTTC. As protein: CASSQDLGLEDEQYF.

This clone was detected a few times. DNA of the CDR3: TGTGCCAGCAGTCTGGGACTAGCGGGAGGGACTAGCTCCTACAATGAGCAGTTCTTC. Amino acids: CASSLGLAGGTSSYNEQFF. The chain couples TRBV27 to TRBJ2-1; 16 bases agree with TRBD2. Unmatched junction bases numbered 7, after V lost 5 bases and J lost 0 bases. Germline V lookup: CDR1 MNHEY, CDR2 SMNVEV (reference sequence). CDR3 length: 19 amino acids.

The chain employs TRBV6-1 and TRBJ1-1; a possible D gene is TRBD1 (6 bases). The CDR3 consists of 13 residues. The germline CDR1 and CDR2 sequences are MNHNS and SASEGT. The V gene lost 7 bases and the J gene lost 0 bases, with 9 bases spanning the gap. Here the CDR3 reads CASTTGLNTEAFF. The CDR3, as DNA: TGTGCCAGCACTACAGGGTTGAACACTGAAGCTTTCTTT.

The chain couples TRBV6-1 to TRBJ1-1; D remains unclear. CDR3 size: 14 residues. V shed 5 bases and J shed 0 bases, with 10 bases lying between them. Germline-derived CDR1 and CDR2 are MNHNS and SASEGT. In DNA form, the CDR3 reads TGTGCCAGCAGTTTTGGCAGATTGAACACTGAAGCTTTCTTT. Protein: CASSFGRLNTEAFF.

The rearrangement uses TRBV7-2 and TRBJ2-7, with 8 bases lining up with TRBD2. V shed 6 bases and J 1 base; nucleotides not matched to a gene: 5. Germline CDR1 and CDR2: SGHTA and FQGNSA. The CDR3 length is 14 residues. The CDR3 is CASRSGGTSYEQYF. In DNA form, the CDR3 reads TGTGCCAGCAGGAGCGGGGGTACGTCCTACGAGCAGTACTTC.

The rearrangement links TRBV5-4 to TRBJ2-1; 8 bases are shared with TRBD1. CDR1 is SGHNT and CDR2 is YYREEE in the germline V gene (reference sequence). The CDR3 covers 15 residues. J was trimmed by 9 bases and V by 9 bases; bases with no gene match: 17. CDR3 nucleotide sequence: TGTGCCACCCAAAGGACAGGGATGACTAGTAGTGAGCAGTTCTTC. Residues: CATQRTGMTSSEQFF.

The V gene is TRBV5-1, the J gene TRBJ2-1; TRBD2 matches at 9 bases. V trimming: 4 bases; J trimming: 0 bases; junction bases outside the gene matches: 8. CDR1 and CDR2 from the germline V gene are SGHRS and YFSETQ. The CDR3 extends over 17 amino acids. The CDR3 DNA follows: TGCGCCAGCAGCCAACTGACTAGCGGACGCTCCTACAATGAGCAGTTCTTC. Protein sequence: CASSQLTSGRSYNEQFF.

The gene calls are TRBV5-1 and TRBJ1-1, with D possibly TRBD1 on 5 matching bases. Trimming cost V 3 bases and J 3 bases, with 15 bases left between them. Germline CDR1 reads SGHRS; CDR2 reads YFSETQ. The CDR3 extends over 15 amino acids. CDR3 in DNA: TGCGCCAGCAGCTGGGCAGGGCGGGGAGACACTGAAGCTTTCTTT. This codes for CASSWAGRGDTEAFF.

This CDR3 is CASSIWTGPSGNTIYF. For the CDR3, the DNA is TGTGCCAGCAGTATATGGACAGGTCCCTCTGGAAACACCATATATTTT. The chain couples TRBV6-6 to TRBJ1-3, with TRBD1 identical over 7 bases. The CDR3 sequence is 16 residues long. Germline V CDR1 and CDR2: MNHNY, SVGAGI (reference sequence). The trim removed 5 bases at V and 0 bases at J, leaving 7 bases unmatched.

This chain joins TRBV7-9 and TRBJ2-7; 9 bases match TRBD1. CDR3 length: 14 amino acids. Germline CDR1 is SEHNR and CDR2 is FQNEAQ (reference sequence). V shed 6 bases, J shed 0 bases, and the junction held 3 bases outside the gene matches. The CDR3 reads CASRVGQGSYEQYF. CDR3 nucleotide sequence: TGTGCCAGCAGGGTGGGACAGGGCTCCTACGAGCAGTACTTC.

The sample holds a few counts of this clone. CDR3 residues: CASSRGTNTEAFF. In DNA, the CDR3 is TGTGCCAGCAGCCGAGGGACAAACACTGAAGCTTTCTTT. The chain employs TRBV5-6 and TRBJ1-1, with D possibly being TRBD1 (6 bases). V was trimmed by 4 bases and J by 2 bases, leaving 9 bases between them. CDR3 size: 13 residues. Per germline, CDR1 SGHDT and CDR2 YYEEEE.

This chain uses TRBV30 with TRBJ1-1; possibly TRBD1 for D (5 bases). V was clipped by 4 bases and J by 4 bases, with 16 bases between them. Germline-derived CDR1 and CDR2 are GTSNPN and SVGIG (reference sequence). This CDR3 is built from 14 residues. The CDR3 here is CAWTRVYRGTEAFF. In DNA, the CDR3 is TGTGCCTGGACCCGTGTATATAGGGGCACTGAAGCTTTCTTT. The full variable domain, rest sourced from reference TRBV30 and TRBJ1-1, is SQTIHQWPATLVQPVGSPLSLECTVEGTSNPNLYWYRQAAGRGLQLLFYSVGIGQISSEVPQNLSASRPQDRQFILSSKKLLLSDSGFYLCAWTRVYRGTEAFFGQGTRLTVV.

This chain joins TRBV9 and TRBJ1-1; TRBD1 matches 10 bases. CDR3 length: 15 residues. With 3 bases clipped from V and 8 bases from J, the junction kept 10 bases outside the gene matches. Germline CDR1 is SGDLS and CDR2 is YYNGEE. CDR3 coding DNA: TGTGCCAGCAGCGGGGGGGGACAGGGGTCCGGAGAAGCTTTCTTT. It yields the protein CASSGGGQGSGEAFF.

The CDR3 here is CASSTRDSPAFF. The DNA of the CDR3 is TGTGCCAGCAGCACCCGGGACTCCCCAGCTTTCTTT. The J gene is TRBJ1-1, the V gene TRBV9; TRBD1 is a possible D gene (5 bases). In germline, CDR1 is SGDLS, CDR2 YYNGEE. The ends were cut back, 4 bases at V and 10 bases at J, with 14 bases in the middle. The CDR3 loop spans 12 amino acids.

CDR3 loop: CASSVRLAGGNEQYF. In nucleotides, the CDR3 is TGTGCCAGCAGCGTGAGACTAGCGGGGGGGAACGAGCAGTACTTC. The rearrangement joins TRBV5-6 to TRBJ2-5; 14 bases are a match to TRBD2. TRBJ2-7 explains the end of the DNA better; the J call may be wrong. Germline CDR1 is SGHDT and CDR2 is YYEEEE. CDR3 size: 15 residues.

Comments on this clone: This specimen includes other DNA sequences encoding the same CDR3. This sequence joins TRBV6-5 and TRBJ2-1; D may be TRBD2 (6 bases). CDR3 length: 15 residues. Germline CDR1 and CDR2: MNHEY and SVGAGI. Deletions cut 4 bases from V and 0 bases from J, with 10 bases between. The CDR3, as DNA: TGTGCCAGCAGTTTTAGCGGAAGCTCCTACAATGAGCAGTTCTTC. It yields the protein CASSFSGSSYNEQFF.

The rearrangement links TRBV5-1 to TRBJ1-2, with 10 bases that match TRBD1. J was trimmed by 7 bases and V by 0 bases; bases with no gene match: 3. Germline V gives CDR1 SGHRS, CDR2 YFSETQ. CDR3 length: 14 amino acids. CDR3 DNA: TGCGCCAGCAGCTTGGCGGGACAGGGGACTGGCTACACCTTC. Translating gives CASSLAGQGTGYTF. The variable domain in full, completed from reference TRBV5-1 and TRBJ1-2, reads KAGVTQTPRYLIKTRGQQVTLSCSPISGHRSVSWYQQTPGQGLQFLFEYFSETQRNKGNFPGRFSGRQFSNSRSEMNVSTLELGDSALYLCASSLAGQGTGYTFGSGTRLTVV.

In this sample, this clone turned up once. CDR3 coding DNA: TGTGCCAGCAGCCAAGAAGGAGTCATCAACTATGGCTACACCTTC. It codes for CASSQEGVINYGYTF. The chain uses TRBV4-2 and TRBJ1-2; unclear D gene. This CDR3 region has 15 residues. Per the germline V gene, CDR1 is LGHNA and CDR2 is YNFKEQ. The ends were cut back, 0 bases at V and 2 bases at J, with 10 bases in the middle.

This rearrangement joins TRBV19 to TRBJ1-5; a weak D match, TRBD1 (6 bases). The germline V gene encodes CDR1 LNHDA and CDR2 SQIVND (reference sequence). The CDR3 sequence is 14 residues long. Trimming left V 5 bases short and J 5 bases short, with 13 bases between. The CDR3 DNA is TGTGCCAGTAGTCTCGGGACACCCGATCAGCCCCAGCATTTT. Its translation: CASSLGTPDQPQHF.

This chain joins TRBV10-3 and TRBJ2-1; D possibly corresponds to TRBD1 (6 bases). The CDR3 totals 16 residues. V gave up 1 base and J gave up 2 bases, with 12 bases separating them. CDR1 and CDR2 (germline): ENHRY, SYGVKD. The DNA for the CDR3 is TGTGCCATCAGTGAGTTAGGGGGTGCCCCCTACAATGAGCAGTTCTTC. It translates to CAISELGGAPYNEQFF.

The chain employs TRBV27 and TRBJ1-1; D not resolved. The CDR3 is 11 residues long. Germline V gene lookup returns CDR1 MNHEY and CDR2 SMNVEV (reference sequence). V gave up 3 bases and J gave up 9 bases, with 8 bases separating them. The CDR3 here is CASSLSGKAFF. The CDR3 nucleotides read TGTGCCAGCAGTTTGTCGGGGAAAGCTTTCTTT.

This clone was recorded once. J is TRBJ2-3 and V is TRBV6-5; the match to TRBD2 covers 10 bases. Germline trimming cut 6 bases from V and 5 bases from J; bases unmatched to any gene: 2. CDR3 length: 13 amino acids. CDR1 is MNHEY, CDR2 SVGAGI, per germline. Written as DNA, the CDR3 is TGTGCCAGCAGGGGGACTAGCGAAGATACGCAGTATTTT. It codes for CASRGTSEDTQYF.

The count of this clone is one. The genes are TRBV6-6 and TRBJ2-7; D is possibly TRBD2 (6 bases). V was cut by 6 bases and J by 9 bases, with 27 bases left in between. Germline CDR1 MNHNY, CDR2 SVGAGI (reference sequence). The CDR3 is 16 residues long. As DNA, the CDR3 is TGTGCCAGCAGCCCCCCAGCGCGAGGGAGGTTCCACGGGCAGTACTTC. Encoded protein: CASSPPARGRFHGQYF.

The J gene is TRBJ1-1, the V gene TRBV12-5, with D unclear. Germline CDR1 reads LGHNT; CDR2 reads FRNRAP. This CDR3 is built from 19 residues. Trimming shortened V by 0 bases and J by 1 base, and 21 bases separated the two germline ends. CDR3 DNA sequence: TGTGCTAGTGGTTTGGTACTAGGTCTCCGGGCTCTCCCGAACACTGAAGCTTTCTTT. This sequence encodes CASGLVLGLRALPNTEAFF.

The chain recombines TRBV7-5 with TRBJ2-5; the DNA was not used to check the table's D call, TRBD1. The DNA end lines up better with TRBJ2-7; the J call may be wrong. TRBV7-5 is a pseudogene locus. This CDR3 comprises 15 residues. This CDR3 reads CARSLALPGDGEQYF. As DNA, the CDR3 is TGTGCCAGAAGCTTAGCGCTTCCAGGGGATGGCGAGCAGTACTTC.

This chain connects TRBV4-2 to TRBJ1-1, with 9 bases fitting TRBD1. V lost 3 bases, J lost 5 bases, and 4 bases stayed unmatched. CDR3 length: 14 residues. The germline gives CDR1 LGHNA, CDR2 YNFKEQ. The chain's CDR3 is CASSHTGQGTEAFF. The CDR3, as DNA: TGTGCCAGCAGCCATACAGGACAGGGGACTGAAGCTTTCTTT.